The source of this T cell receptor beta chain is a study of response to subunit inactivated influenza vaccine. Study-level findings and limits: Only a handful of new T cells, the authors suggested, are recruited with each seasonal influenza vaccination.

V dropped 5 bases and J dropped 8 bases, with 12 bases sitting between them. Germline CDR1 and CDR2: DFQATT and SNEGSKA (reference sequence). CDR3 length: 11 amino acids. One entry per CDR3 protein results from TCRdb running MiXCR on the RT-PCR reads. This table holds around 300,000 distinct CDR3 sequences, roughly 22% found once. For this clonotype: Antigen unknown.

The material sequenced was PBMCs from blood, taken less than 22 months after vaccination. The rearrangement links TRBV20-1 to TRBJ1-2; no clear D gene. The receptor was isolated from a man aged 50-75 years who received an inactivated influenza vaccine. CDR3 amino acids: CSAARRRGYTF. CDR3 DNA: TGCAGTGCTGCCAGAAGACGGGGCTACACCTTC.